This TCR beta chain was sequenced during a study of cytomegalovirus exposure and HLA in healthy donors. The study, taken as a whole, reports: A later analysis found that most CMV-associated TCR beta chains appeared HLA-restricted. Most TCR sequences were rare, but some public TCRs occurred in many donors.

The PCR used 60 Vbeta and 13 Jbeta primers. Method: immunoSEQ multiplex PCR; TCRdb's copy keeps in-frame clones and lacks some. The table has 150,000 or so clones, 75% seen once. This clone showed up just once. The antigen remains unidentified. At collection, donors were nominally healthy, but unrecorded immune exposures were probable. Germline lookup yields CDR1 MGHRA and CDR2 YSYEKL. The CDR3 runs 14 residues. Trimming took off 4 bases at V and 6 bases at J, with 13 bases between the two ends. Sequencing used PBMCs. The gene calls are TRBV4-1 and TRBJ2-1; D is possibly TRBD2 (6 bases). The receptor comes from a man younger than 30 in good health and CMV-seropositive. CDR3 region: CASSLGTWANEQFF. The DNA of the CDR3 is TGCGCCAGCAGCCTCGGGACTTGGGCCAATGAGCAGTTCTTC.